A selection of T cell receptor beta chains follows, all from one sample in a study of CD8 T cells in Susac syndrome. TCRdb re-called the immunoSEQ multiplex PCR reads through MiXCR, storing one row per CDR3 protein. The sample records 300,000 to 350,000 distinct CDR3 sequences, just over 90% being singletons. Sample: CD4+ T cells from PBMCs. These receptors were collected from a human donor with multiple sclerosis. CDR3s include the opening cysteine and the closing phenylalanine or tryptophan. The D gene is left open where the match is weak. Clone sizes are given selectively: once, few, many, or a class where the clone is expanded.

>TRBJ2-7|TRBD1|TRBV11-3|NA
TGTGCCAGCAGCTTAGACCAATACAGGGGGCTGAGCGAGCAGTACTTC
CASSLDQYRGLSEQYF
>TRBJ2-1|NA|TRBV24-1|NA
TGTGCCACCAGTGATCTTCGAGGGGAGGGGGCTCAGATGAATGAGCAGTTCTTC
CATSDLRGEGAQMNEQFF
>TRBJ2-7|NA|TRBV5-1|NA
TGCGCCAGCAGCTTGGTCCAGGGTAAGCTCTACGAGCAGTACTTC
CASSLVQGKLYEQYF
>TRBJ2-7|TRBD2|TRBV5-1|NA
TGCGCCAGCAGCGCGTTGGCTAGCGGGAGACACGAGCAGTACTTC
CASSALASGRHEQYF
>TRBJ2-2|NA|TRBV14|once
TGTGCCAGCAGCCAAGATTTTTCAGGGGCCGGGGAGCTGTTTTTT
CASSQDFSGAGELFF
>TRBJ2-5|TRBD1|TRBV9|NA
TGTGCCAGCAGCGTAGGGGCCCAAAACAGGGGACAAGAGACCCAGTACTTC
CASSVGAQNRGQETQYF
>TRBJ2-2|NA|TRBV3-1|NA
TGTGCCAGCAGCCAAGCTGACAGGTCTAGTGAGCTGTTTTTT
CASSQADRSSELFF
>TRBJ2-5|NA|TRBV3-1|NA
TGTGCCAGCAGCCAAGATATAGGGGGGCCCCAAGAGACCCAGTACTTC
CASSQDIGGPQETQYF
>TRBJ2-3|TRBD2|TRBV6-2/TRBV6-3|NA
TGTGCCAGCAGTCTCCGGGAGGCTCGCACAGATACGCAGTATTTT
CASSLREARTDTQYF
>TRBJ2-6|NA|TRBV5-1|NA
TGCGCCAGCAGCTTCTGGCGGGTAGGAAGCTCTGGGGCCAACGTCCTGACTTTC
CASSFWRVGSSGANVLTF
>TRBJ1-2|NA|TRBV7-2|NA
TGTGCCAGCAGCATCAATGGAGTCACGGTGGGAGGCTACACCTTC
CASSINGVTVGGYTF
>TRBJ2-2|NA|TRBV25-1|NA
TGTGCCAGCAGTGAAACAGGGAGAACCGGGGAGCTGTTTTTT
CASSETGRTGELFF
>TRBJ2-5|NA|TRBV3-1|NA
TGTGCCAGCAGCCCCGGGTCGGGGGAGAAAAAGACCCAGTACTTC
CASSPGSGEKKTQYF
>TRBJ1-1|NA|TRBV5-1|NA
TGCGCCAGCAGCGTACGGCCCGAGAACACTGAAGCTTTCTTT
CASSVRPENTEAFF
>TRBJ1-1|TRBD1|TRBV5-1|NA
TGCGCCAGCAGCTGGGACAGGGGGAGGAACACTGAAGCTTTCTTT
CASSWDRGRNTEAFF
>TRBJ1-4|TRBD1|TRBV29-1|NA
TGCAGCGCAAGACAGGGGAATAATGAAAAACTGTTTTTT
CSARQGNNEKLFF
>TRBJ2-2|TRBD1|TRBV19|NA
TGTGCCAGCGGTACAGGGGGCAGAACCGGGGAGCTGTTTTTT
CASGTGGRTGELFF
>TRBJ1-2|TRBD1|TRBV19|NA
TGTGCCAGTAGTATGGCCGCGACAGGGAACTATGGCTACACCTTC
CASSMAATGNYGYTF
>TRBJ1-2|NA|TRBV9|NA
TGTGCCAGCAGCGACGGCTATGGCTACACCTTC
CASSDGYGYTF
>TRBJ2-1|TRBD2|TRBV19|NA
TGTGCCAGTAGTATGCGGGAGCTGCTCTCCTACAATGAGCAGTTCTTC
CASSMRELLSYNEQFF
>TRBJ1-1|TRBD1|TRBV30|NA
TGTGCCTGGAGGACAGGGGGCATTGAAAACACTGAAGCTTTCTTT
CAWRTGGIENTEAFF
>TRBJ2-7|NA|TRBV12-3/TRBV12-4|NA
TGTGCCAGCAGTCGGGACATCGGATCCTACGAGCAGTACTTC
CASSRDIGSYEQYF
>TRBJ1-1|NA|TRBV20-1|NA
TGCAGTGCTAGACTACAGGGCCTCGGAGCTTTCTTT
CSARLQGLGAFF
>TRBJ2-2|TRBD1|TRBV7-2|NA
TGTGCCAGCAGCTTAGCACTGGGCGGGACAGGGCTCGGGGAGCTGTTTTTT
CASSLALGGTGLGELFF
>TRBJ1-5|TRBD1|TRBV7-2|NA
TGTGCCAGCACGTCCGGGACAGGGCATCAGCCCCAGCATTTT
CASTSGTGHQPQHF
>TRBJ1-5|TRBD1|TRBV6-2/TRBV6-3|NA
TGTGCCAGCAGTTATGTGACAGGGGGGAATCAGCCCCAGCATTTT
CASSYVTGGNQPQHF
>TRBJ1-1|NA|TRBV30|few
TGTGCCTGGAGTGTACAGATTTACACTGAAGCTTTCTTT
CAWSVQIYTEAFF
>TRBJ1-1|NA|TRBV11-1|NA
TGTGCCAGCAGCCGCATTGGAAGCAACACTGAAGCTTTCTTT
CASSRIGSNTEAFF
>TRBJ1-1|TRBD1|TRBV6-1|NA
TGTGCCAGCAGTGGCGACAGGGCTGAAGCTTTCTTT
CASSGDRAEAFF
>TRBJ1-2|TRBD1|TRBV29-1|NA
TGCAGCGTTGATGGGGGGACAGGGGGCTATGGCTACACCTTC
CSVDGGTGGYGYTF
>TRBJ1-2|TRBD1|TRBV5-1|NA
TGCGCCAGCAGCCCATCGACAGGGGGATGGGGCTACACCTTC
CASSPSTGGWGYTF
>TRBJ1-2|TRBD1|TRBV19|once
TGTGCCAGTAGTAGTCCACCGGGACAGAGTTTCTATGGCTACACCTTC
CASSSPPGQSFYGYTF
>TRBJ2-3|TRBD2|TRBV4-3|once
TGCGCCAGCAGCCAGCTAGCGGGAGAGGCAGATACGCAGTATTTT
CASSQLAGEADTQYF
>TRBJ2-1|NA|TRBV6-4|NA
TGTGCCAGCGAGGAGAGGGCAAATGAGCAGTTCTTC
CASEERANEQFF
>TRBJ2-4|NA|TRBV13|once
TGTGCCAGCGGGGTAGCCGCGTCCAAAAACATTCAGTACTTC
CASGVAASKNIQYF
>TRBJ2-7|TRBD1|TRBV20-1|NA
TGCAGTGCTAGAGATAGGGACAGGGGGATCAACGAGCAGTACTTC
CSARDRDRGINEQYF
>TRBJ2-1|TRBD2|TRBV9|NA
TGTGCCAGCAGCGTAGGGCTAGCGGGAGGGCCTCGGACGGACAATGAGCAGTTCTTC
CASSVGLAGGPRTDNEQFF
>TRBJ2-3|NA|TRBV3-1|once
TGTGCCAGCAGCCAAGGTCCTGTCACAGATACGCAGTATTTT
CASSQGPVTDTQYF
>TRBJ2-1|TRBD2|TRBV4-2|NA
TGTGCCAGCAGCCAAGTTTTAGCGGGAGGACCGGGTGAGCAGTTCTTC
CASSQVLAGGPGEQFF
>TRBJ2-7|NA|TRBV5-1|NA
TGCGCCAGCAGCATAGGGCAGGAAAGCGAGCAGTACTTC
CASSIGQESEQYF
>TRBJ1-2|TRBD1|TRBV6-2/TRBV6-3|NA
TGTGCCAGCAGTACAACCCCCGGGACAGGGTTTTCCTATGGCTACACCTTC
CASSTTPGTGFSYGYTF
>TRBJ2-2|TRBD2|TRBV19|NA
TGTGCCAGTAGTATGACGTCTAGCGGGTTCACCGGGGAGCTGTTTTTT
CASSMTSSGFTGELFF
>TRBJ2-7|TRBD2|TRBV3-1|few
TGTGCCAGCAGCCTAAGTACTCTAGCGGGAGTGGGGGAGCAGTACTTC
CASSLSTLAGVGEQYF
>TRBJ2-3|TRBD2|TRBV5-1|NA
TGCGCCAGCAGCGTGAGACTAGCGGGGTCCACAGATACGCAGTATTTT
CASSVRLAGSTDTQYF
>TRBJ1-2|NA|TRBV19|NA
TGTGCCAGTAGTGACATCAACACCCGACTCAACTATGGCTACACCTTC
CASSDINTRLNYGYTF
>TRBJ2-3|NA|TRBV7-3|NA
TGTGCCAGCAGCTTAACGGGGAGAGATACGCAGTATTTT
CASSLTGRDTQYF